This entry lists 21 T cell receptor beta chains sequenced from one sample in a study of graft-versus-host responses after intestinal transplantation. The antigens for these receptors are not known. Sequencing was performed with immunoSEQ multiplex PCR; in TCRdb, only in-frame clones are kept and a portion is missing. This table has tens of thousands of clones, 80% to 95% appearing once. This specimen consisted of unstimulated CD8+ T cells sorted from spleen or lymph node cells, obtained before intestinal transplant. The receptors were gathered from a human donor who received an intestinal transplant.

The V call is TRBV4-1, the J call TRBJ1-6; D remains unclear. Trimming pared 2 bases from V and 7 bases from J, leaving 6 bases between. CDR3 length: 13 residues. The germline V gene has CDR1 MGHRA and CDR2 YSYEKL. CDR3 sequence reads: CASSQRRNSPLHF. DNA of the CDR3: TGCGCCAGCAGCCAACGACGAAATTCACCCCTCCACTTT.

The chain joins TRBV4-1 to TRBJ2-3, with TRBD1 as a possible D gene (6 bases). This CDR3 has 15 residues. The V end lost 0 bases, the J end lost 5 bases, and 12 bases lay between the germline ends. CDR1 MGHRA and CDR2 YSYEKL come from the germline V gene. The CDR3 bases are TGCGCCAGCAGCCAAGAGCGACAGGCCGGAGATACGCAGTATTTT. Translation: CASSQERQAGDTQYF.

The V gene is TRBV27, the J gene TRBJ2-7; 12 nucleotides line up with TRBD2. The CDR3 has 17 amino acids. Per the germline V gene, CDR1 is MNHEY and CDR2 is SMNVEV (reference sequence). The V segment lost 5 bases and the J segment 6 bases; nucleotides outside the gene matches: 14. Here the CDR3 DNA reads TGTGCCAGCAGTCCCGACCTAGCGGGAGGGCCCCAGAGCGAGCAGTACTTC. Translation: CASSPDLAGGPQSEQYF.

The chain couples TRBV6-5 to TRBJ2-7; TRBD2 matches 7 bases. This CDR3 has 16 residues. J was trimmed by 3 bases and V by 2 bases; bases with no gene match: 10. Germline CDR1 reads MNHEY; CDR2 reads SVGAGI. The CDR3 sequence is CASSYGTMTGGYEQYF. The CDR3 nucleotides read TGTGCCAGCAGTTACGGAACCATGACGGGGGGCTACGAGCAGTACTTC.

This chain connects TRBV19 to TRBJ1-1, with 10 positions matching TRBD1. J was trimmed by 0 bases and V by 8 bases; bases with no gene match: 18. The CDR3 extends over 19 amino acids. Germline V gene lookup returns CDR1 LNHDA and CDR2 SQIVND (reference sequence). CDR3 amino acids: CASYEGGQGTAPMNTEAFF. As DNA, the CDR3 is TGTGCCAGTTACGAGGGGGGACAGGGGACCGCGCCCATGAACACTGAAGCTTTCTTT. Full variable domain (missing parts from reference TRBV19 and TRBJ1-1): DGGITQSPKYLFRKEGQNVTLSCEQNLNHDAMYWYRQDPGQGLRLIYYSQIVNDFQKGDIAEGYSVSREKKESFPLTVTSAQKNPTAFYLCASYEGGQGTAPMNTEAFFGQGTRLTVV.

This chain joins TRBV7-9 and TRBJ2-1; 9 nucleotides match TRBD1. Trimming cost V 7 bases and J 8 bases; bases outside gene matches: 9. This CDR3 is built from 14 residues. CDR1 is SEHNR and CDR2 is FQNEAQ in the germline V gene (reference sequence). CDR3 bases: TGTGCCAGCACCCGGGACAGGGACCCCCATGAGCAGTTCTTC. Amino acids: CASTRDRDPHEQFF. Supplemented by reference TRBV7-9 and TRBJ2-1, the full variable domain reads DTGVSQNPRHKITKRGQNVTFRCDPISEHNRLYWYRQTLGQGPEFLTYFQNEAQLEKSRLLSDRFSAERPKGSFSTLEIQRTEQGDSAMYLCASTRDRDPHEQFFGPGTRLTVL.

The rearrangement links TRBV5-6 to TRBJ2-1, with D possibly TRBD1 on 5 matching bases. The CDR3 is 13 residues long. Germline values: CDR1 SGHDT, CDR2 YYEEEE. The ends were cut back, 4 bases at V and 4 bases at J, with 9 bases in the middle. This CDR3 reads CASSADSYNEQFF. The CDR3 DNA follows: TGTGCCAGCAGCGCTGACAGTTACAATGAGCAGTTCTTC.

This clone was picked up one time. This chain links TRBV5-6 with TRBJ1-2; no definite D call. Germline V gives CDR1 SGHDT, CDR2 YYEEEE. V lost 3 bases and J 8 bases, leaving 11 bases between the germline ends. The CDR3 loop spans 12 amino acids. The CDR3 DNA reads as TGTGCCAGCAGCTCCTTTCCCGACGGCTACACCTTC. This sequence encodes CASSSFPDGYTF.

V is TRBV27 and J is TRBJ2-1; TRBD2 is a possible D gene (6 bases). The V gene lost 7 bases and the J gene lost 0 bases, with 10 bases spanning the gap. Germline assignment: CDR1 MNHEY and CDR2 SMNVEV (reference sequence). The CDR3 covers 14 residues. The CDR3 loop is CASTRGSSYNEQFF. CDR3 nucleotides: TGTGCCAGCACCCGGGGGAGCTCCTACAATGAGCAGTTCTTC.

This clone was observed a single time. V usage is TRBV7-6 and J usage is TRBJ2-2; D is undetermined. Germline values: CDR1 SGHVS, CDR2 FNYEAQ. This CDR3 spans 15 amino acids. Trimming left V 3 bases short and J 5 bases short, with 13 bases between. The CDR3: CASSFTVGQTGELFF. CDR3 sequence (DNA): TGTGCCAGCAGCTTTACAGTTGGGCAGACCGGGGAGCTGTTTTTT.

The V call is TRBV14, the J call TRBJ2-1, with 12 bases matching TRBD2. V dropped 6 bases and J dropped 8; count of bases not matched to a gene: 8. The CDR3 contains 15 residues. Per the germline V gene, CDR1 is SGHDN and CDR2 is FVKESK. CDR3 in amino acids: CASRPLAGGLDEQFF. The CDR3 nucleotides are TGTGCCAGCAGACCCCTAGCGGGAGGGCTTGATGAGCAGTTCTTC.

In regard to this clone: Other DNA sequences in the sample encode the same CDR3. V gene TRBV2 combines with J gene TRBJ2-3, with 9 nucleotides matching TRBD2. Trimming removed 7 bases from V and 2 bases from J; junction bases left unmatched: 13. The CDR3 totals 17 residues. In germline, CDR1 is SNHLY, CDR2 FYNNEI. The CDR3 DNA follows: TGTGCCAGCACCGGGGCTAGCGGGACTGGTTTCACAGATACGCAGTATTTT. Residues: CASTGASGTGFTDTQYF.

The genes are TRBV2 and TRBJ2-5, with TRBD2 identical over 7 bases. From germline, CDR1 is SNHLY and CDR2 FYNNEI. Unmatched junction bases numbered 9, after V lost 5 bases and J lost 0 bases. The CDR3 is 16 amino acids. The CDR3 DNA reads TGTGCCAGCAGTCCTAGGGGAGGGGCTCACCAAGAGACCCAGTACTTC. Protein: CASSPRGGAHQETQYF.

This chain uses TRBV27 with TRBJ2-1; no definite D call. The CDR3 contains 13 residues. Germline V gene sequence: CDR1 MNHEY, CDR2 SMNVEV (reference sequence). V lost 8 bases to trimming and J lost 8 bases, with 16 bases between them. The CDR3 DNA sequence: TGTGCCAGCTGTATCCGCGGCTCGGATGAGCAGTTCTTC. Translation: CASCIRGSDEQFF.

The CDR3 loop is CASSGGWEQYF. CDR3 nucleotide sequence: TGTGCCAGCAGTGGGGGCTGGGAGCAGTACTTC. This chain connects TRBV27 to TRBJ2-7, with D possibly matching TRBD1 (6 bases). The V end was cut by 5 bases, the J end by 7 bases, with 9 bases between. The CDR3 extends over 11 amino acids. The germline CDR1 and CDR2 sequences are MNHEY and SMNVEV (reference sequence).

The CDR3 nucleotides are TGTGCCAGCAGTTTATTCGATGCTAGCGGGAGCAGCACAGATACGCAGTATTTT. It specifies CASSLFDASGSSTDTQYF. The chain uses TRBV27 and TRBJ2-3; 10 nucleotides line up with TRBD2. Germline V lookup: CDR1 MNHEY, CDR2 SMNVEV (reference sequence). V trimming: 1 base; J trimming: 0 bases; junction bases outside the gene matches: 7. CDR3 length: 18 residues.

The chain combines TRBV5-4 with TRBJ2-7; TRBD1 is a possible D gene (6 bases). The V and J ends lost 4 bases and 3 bases respectively, with 14 bases between them. CDR1 SGHNT and CDR2 YYREEE come from the germline V gene (reference sequence). The CDR3 covers 14 residues. The CDR3 DNA sequence: TGTGCCAGCAGCCTAAGGGGGTCAGGCTACGAGCAGTACTTC. Translated, it gives CASSLRGSGYEQYF.

V gene TRBV13 combines with J gene TRBJ2-3; TRBD2 aligns across 8 bases. This CDR3 comprises 16 residues. CDR1 is PRHDT, CDR2 FYEKMQ, per germline (reference sequence). V dropped 0 bases and J dropped 1; count of bases not matched to a gene: 3. This chain's CDR3 is CASSLGGGAGTDTQYF. The CDR3 coding sequence is TGTGCCAGCAGCTTAGGCGGGGGGGCCGGCACAGATACGCAGTATTTT.

The rearrangement links TRBV28 to TRBJ2-7, with no clear D. Germline values: CDR1 MDHEN, CDR2 SYDVKM. Deletions cut 6 bases from V and 3 bases from J, with 9 bases between. CDR3 length: 12 residues. The CDR3 loop reads CASSPQHYEQYF. In DNA form, the CDR3 reads TGTGCCAGCAGCCCTCAGCACTACGAGCAGTACTTC. The whole variable domain, filled in from reference TRBV28 and TRBJ2-7, reads DVKVTQSSRYLVKRTGEKVFLECVQDMDHENMFWYRQDPGLGLRLIYFSYDVKMKEKGDIPEGYSVSREKKERFSLILESASTNQTSMYLCASSPQHYEQYFGPGTRLTVT.

V and J are TRBV6-1 and TRBJ2-7, with a tentative D call TRBD2 (5 bases). Germline values: CDR1 MNHNS, CDR2 SASEGT. V was clipped by 7 bases and J by 2 bases, with 18 bases between them. The CDR3 covers 15 residues. Written as DNA, the CDR3 is TGTGCCAGCACGTTTGGAGCGGAGAGTACCTACGAGCAGTACTTC. The encoded protein is CASTFGAESTYEQYF.

The chain recombines TRBV19 with TRBJ2-2; weak D call: TRBD2 (5 bases). The ends were cut back, 1 base at V and 8 bases at J, with 8 bases in the middle. Germline V gene lookup returns CDR1 LNHDA and CDR2 SQIVND (reference sequence). CDR3 length: 13 amino acids. The CDR3 region is CASSIVIAGELFF. CDR3 nucleotide sequence: TGTGCCAGTAGTATAGTAATAGCGGGGGAGCTGTTTTTT. The full variable domain, its missing parts supplied by reference TRBV19 and TRBJ2-2, is DGGITQSPKYLFRKEGQNVTLSCEQNLNHDAMYWYRQDPGQGLRLIYYSQIVNDFQKGDIAEGYSVSREKKESFPLTVTSAQKNPTAFYLCASSIVIAGELFFGEGSRLTVL.